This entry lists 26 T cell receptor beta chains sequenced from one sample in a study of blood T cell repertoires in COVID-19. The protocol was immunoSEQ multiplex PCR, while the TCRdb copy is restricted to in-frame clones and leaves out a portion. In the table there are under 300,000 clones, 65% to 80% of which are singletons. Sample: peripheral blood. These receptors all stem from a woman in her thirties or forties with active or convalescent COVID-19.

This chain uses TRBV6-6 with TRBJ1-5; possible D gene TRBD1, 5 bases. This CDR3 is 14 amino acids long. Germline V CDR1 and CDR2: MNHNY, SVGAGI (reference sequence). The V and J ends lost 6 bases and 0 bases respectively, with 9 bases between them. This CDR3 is CASRPGGSNQPQHF. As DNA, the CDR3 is TGTGCCAGCAGACCCGGGGGTAGCAATCAGCCCCAGCATTTT.

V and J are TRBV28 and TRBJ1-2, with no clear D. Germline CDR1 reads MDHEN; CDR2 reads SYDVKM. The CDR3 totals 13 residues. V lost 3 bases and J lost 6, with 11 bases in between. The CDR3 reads CASSFSVVNGYTF. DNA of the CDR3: TGTGCCAGCAGTTTTTCAGTCGTCAATGGCTACACCTTC.

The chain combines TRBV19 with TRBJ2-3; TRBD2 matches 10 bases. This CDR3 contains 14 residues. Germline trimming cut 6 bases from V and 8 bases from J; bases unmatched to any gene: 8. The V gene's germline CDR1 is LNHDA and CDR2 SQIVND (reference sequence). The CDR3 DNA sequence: TGTGCCAGTAGCCGGACTAGCGGAACTTCTACGCAGTATTTT. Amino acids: CASSRTSGTSTQYF. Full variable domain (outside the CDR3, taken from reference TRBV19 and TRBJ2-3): DGGITQSPKYLFRKEGQNVTLSCEQNLNHDAMYWYRQDPGQGLRLIYYSQIVNDFQKGDIAEGYSVSREKKESFPLTVTSAQKNPTAFYLCASSRTSGTSTQYFGPGTRLTVL.

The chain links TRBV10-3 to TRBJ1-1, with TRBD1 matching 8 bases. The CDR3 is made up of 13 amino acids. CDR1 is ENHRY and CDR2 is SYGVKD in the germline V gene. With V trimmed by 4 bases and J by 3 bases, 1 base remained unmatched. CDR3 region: CAISGDRYTEAFF. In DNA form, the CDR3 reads TGTGCCATCAGTGGGGACAGGTACACTGAAGCTTTCTTT.

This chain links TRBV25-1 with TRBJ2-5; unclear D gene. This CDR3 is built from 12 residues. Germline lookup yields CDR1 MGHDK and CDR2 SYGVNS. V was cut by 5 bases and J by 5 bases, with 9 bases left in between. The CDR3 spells CASSSYLETQYF. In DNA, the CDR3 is TGTGCCAGCAGTTCGTATTTGGAGACCCAGTACTTC.

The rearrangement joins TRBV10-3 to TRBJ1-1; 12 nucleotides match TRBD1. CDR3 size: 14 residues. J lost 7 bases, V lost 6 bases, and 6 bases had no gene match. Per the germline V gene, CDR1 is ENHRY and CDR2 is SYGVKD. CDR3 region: CAIRGDRGQNEAFF. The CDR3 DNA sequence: TGTGCCATCAGGGGGGACAGGGGGCAAAATGAAGCTTTCTTT.

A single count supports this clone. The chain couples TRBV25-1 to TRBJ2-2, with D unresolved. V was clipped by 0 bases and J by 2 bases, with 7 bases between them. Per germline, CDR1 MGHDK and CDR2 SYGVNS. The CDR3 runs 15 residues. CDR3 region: CASSEYDFNTGELFF. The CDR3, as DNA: TGTGCCAGCAGTGAATACGACTTCAACACCGGGGAGCTGTTTTTT.

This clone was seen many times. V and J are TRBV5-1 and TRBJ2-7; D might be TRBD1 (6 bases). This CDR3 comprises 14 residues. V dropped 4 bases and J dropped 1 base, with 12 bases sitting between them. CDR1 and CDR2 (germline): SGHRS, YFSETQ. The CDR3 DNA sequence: TGCGCCAGCAGCCCACCGGGACAATCCTACGAGCAGTACTTC. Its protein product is CASSPPGQSYEQYF.

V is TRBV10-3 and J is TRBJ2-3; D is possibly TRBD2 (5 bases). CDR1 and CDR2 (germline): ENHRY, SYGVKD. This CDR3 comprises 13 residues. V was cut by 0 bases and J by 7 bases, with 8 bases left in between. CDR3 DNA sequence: TGTGCCATCAGTGAGTCGGACTCCTATACGCAGTATTTT. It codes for CAISESDSYTQYF.

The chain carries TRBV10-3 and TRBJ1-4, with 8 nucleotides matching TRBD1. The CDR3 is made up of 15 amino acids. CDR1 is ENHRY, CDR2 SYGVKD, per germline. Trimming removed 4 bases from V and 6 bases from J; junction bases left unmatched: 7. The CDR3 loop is CAISALPGGDEKLFF. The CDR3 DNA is TGTGCCATCAGTGCTCTGCCAGGGGGCGATGAAAAACTGTTTTTT.

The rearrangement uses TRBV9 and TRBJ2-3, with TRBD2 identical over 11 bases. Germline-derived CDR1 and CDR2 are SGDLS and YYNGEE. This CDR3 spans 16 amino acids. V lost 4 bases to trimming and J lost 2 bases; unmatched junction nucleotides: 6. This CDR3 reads CASSPELAGVTDTQYF. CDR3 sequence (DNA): TGTGCCAGCAGCCCGGAACTAGCGGGGGTCACAGATACGCAGTATTTT.

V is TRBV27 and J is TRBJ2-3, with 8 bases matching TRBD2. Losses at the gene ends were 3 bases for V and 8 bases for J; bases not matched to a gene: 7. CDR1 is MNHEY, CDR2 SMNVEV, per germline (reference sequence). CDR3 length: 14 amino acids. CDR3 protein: CASSFVGGGPTQYF. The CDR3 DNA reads TGTGCCAGCAGTTTCGTGGGCGGGGGGCCTACGCAGTATTTT.

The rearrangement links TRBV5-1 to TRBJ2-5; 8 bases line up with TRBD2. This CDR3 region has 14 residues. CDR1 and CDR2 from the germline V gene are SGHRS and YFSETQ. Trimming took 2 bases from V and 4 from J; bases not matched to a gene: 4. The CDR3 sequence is CASSFTGGSETQYF. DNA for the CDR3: TGCGCCAGCAGCTTTACGGGGGGGTCAGAGACCCAGTACTTC.

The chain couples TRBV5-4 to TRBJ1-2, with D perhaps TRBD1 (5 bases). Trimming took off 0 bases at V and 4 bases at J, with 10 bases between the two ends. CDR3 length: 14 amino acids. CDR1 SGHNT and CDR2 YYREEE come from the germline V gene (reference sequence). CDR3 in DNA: TGTGCCAGCAGCTTGGCCCCAGGGATCTATGGCTACACCTTC. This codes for CASSLAPGIYGYTF.

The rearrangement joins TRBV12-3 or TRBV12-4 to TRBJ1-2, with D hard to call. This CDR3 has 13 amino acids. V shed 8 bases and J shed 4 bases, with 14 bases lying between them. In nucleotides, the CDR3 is TGTGCCAGCTCAGTTTCTGGTTCCTATGGCTACACCTTC. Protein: CASSVSGSYGYTF.

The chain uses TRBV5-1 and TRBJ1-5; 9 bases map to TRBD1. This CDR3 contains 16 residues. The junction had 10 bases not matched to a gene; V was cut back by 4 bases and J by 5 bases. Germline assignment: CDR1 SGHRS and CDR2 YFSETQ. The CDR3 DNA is TGCGCCAGCAGCCCCGGGACAGGGTTTCAAGATCAGCCCCAGCATTTT. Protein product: CASSPGTGFQDQPQHF.

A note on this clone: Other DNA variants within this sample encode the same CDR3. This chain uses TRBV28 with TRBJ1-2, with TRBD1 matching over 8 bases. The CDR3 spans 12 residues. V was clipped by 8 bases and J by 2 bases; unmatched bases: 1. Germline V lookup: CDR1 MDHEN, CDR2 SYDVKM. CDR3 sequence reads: CASRQGNYGYTF. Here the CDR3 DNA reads TGTGCCAGCCGACAGGGGAACTATGGCTACACCTTC.

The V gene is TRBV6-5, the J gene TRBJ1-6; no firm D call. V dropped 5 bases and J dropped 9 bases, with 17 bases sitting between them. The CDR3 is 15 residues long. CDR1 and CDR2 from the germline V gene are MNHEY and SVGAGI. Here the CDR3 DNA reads TGTGCCAGCAGTCCCGGGAATACGAATGTTTCACCCCTCCACTTT. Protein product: CASSPGNTNVSPLHF.

CDR3 region: CASSLRGGGPLTEAFF. The CDR3 DNA sequence: TGTGCCAGCAGCTTGAGGGGGGGAGGGCCTCTCACTGAAGCTTTCTTT. The chain joins TRBV11-2 to TRBJ1-1, with D possibly matching TRBD1 (6 bases). Trimming pared 3 bases from V and 4 bases from J, leaving 18 bases between. Per the germline V gene, CDR1 is SGHAT and CDR2 is FQNNGV. This CDR3 region has 16 residues.

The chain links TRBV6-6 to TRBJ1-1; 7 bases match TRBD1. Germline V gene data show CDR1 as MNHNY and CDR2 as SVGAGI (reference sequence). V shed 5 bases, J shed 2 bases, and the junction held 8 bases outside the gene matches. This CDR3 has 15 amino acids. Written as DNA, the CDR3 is TGTGCCAGCAGTACCACAGGGGCGCGCAACACTGAAGCTTTCTTT. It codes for CASSTTGARNTEAFF.

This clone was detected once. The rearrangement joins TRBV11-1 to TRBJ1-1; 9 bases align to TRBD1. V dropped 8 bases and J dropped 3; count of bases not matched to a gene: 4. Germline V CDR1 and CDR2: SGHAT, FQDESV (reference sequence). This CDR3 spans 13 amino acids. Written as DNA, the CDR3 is TGTGCCAGCCACCGGGACAGGGACACTGAAGCTTTCTTT. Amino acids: CASHRDRDTEAFF.

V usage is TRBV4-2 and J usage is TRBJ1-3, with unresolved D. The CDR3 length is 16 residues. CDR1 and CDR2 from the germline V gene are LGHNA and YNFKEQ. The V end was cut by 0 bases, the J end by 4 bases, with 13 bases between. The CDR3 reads CASSQEVTTGGNTIYF. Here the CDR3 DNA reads TGTGCCAGCAGCCAAGAGGTAACCACGGGAGGAAACACCATATATTTT.

The chain's CDR3 is CASSSYLGTTQETQYF. The DNA of the CDR3 is TGTGCCAGCAGTTCATACCTCGGGACAACCCAAGAGACCCAGTACTTC. V usage is TRBV27 and J usage is TRBJ2-5; maybe TRBD1 (6 bases). Germline loops: CDR1 MNHEY, CDR2 SMNVEV (reference sequence). Trimming shortened V by 4 bases and J by 1 base, and 16 bases separated the two germline ends. The CDR3 has 16 amino acids.

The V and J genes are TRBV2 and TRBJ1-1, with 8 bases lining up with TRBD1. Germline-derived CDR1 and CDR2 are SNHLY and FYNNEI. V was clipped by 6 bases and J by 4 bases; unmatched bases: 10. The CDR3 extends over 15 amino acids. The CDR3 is CASRVRQGTTTEAFF. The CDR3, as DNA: TGTGCCAGCAGGGTAAGACAGGGGACGACCACTGAAGCTTTCTTT. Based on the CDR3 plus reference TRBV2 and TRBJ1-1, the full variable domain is EPEVTQTPSHQVTQMGQEVILRCVPISNHLYFYWYRQILGQKVEFLVSFYNNEISEKSEIFDDQFSVERPDGSNFTLKIRSTKLEDSAMYFCASRVRQGTTTEAFFGQGTRLTVV.

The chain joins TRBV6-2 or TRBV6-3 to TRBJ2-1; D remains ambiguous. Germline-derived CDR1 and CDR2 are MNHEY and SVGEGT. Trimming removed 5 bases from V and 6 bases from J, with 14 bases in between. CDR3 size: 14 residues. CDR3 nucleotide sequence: TGTGCCAGCAGTACGTTATCCCCAGGCAATGAGCAGTTCTTC. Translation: CASSTLSPGNEQFF.

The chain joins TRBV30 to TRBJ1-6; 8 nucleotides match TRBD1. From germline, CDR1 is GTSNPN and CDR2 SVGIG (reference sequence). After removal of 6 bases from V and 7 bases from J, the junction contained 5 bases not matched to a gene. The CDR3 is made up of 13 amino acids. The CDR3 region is CACSRGRNSPLHF. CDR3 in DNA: TGTGCCTGCAGCAGGGGGCGGAATTCACCCCTCCACTTT. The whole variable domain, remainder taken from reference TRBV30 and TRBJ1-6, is SQTIHQWPATLVQPVGSPLSLECTVEGTSNPNLYWYRQAAGRGLQLLFYSVGIGQISSEVPQNLSASRPQDRQFILSSKKLLLSDSGFYLCACSRGRNSPLHFGNGTRLTVT.